The rows below give T cell receptor beta chains drawn from one sample of a study of persistence of HIV-infected CD4 T cells. These receptors have no known antigen. The protocol was immunoSEQ multiplex PCR, while the TCRdb copy is restricted to in-frame clones and leaves out a portion. This table holds some 13,000 clones, about three fifths found once. The sequenced sample was CD4+ T cells sorted from PBMCs after approximately 18-hour stimulation, obtained from a patient who received antiretroviral therapy. Source of these receptors: an adult man with HIV who was CMV-seropositive. Both conserved end residues are part of each CDR3. D genes are given only for firm matches. Clone size is stated in some rows and not others, as once, few, many or a class when expanded.

D gene	V gene	J gene	clone size	CDR3 DNA	CDR3 protein
TRBD2	TRBV7-2	TRBJ2-7	NA	TGTGCCAGCAGCTTAGCATCGGGACTAGGGCTCTACGAGCAGTACTTC	CASSLASGLGLYEQYF
TRBD2	TRBV29-1	TRBJ2-3	once	TGCAGCGTTGTGGGTACTAGCGGCACAGATACGCAGTATTTT	CSVVGTSGTDTQYF
NA	TRBV30	TRBJ1-5	NA	TGTGCCTGGAGTCTTCAAAGACAGACCGTTAGCAATCAGCCCCAGCATTTT	CAWSLQRQTVSNQPQHF
NA	TRBV12-3/TRBV12-4	TRBJ2-1	few	TGTGCCAGCAGTTTATCCATCGTAGAGCAGTTCTTC	CASSLSIVEQFF
NA	TRBV7-6	TRBJ1-4	NA	TGTGCCAGCAGCTCCGACGGTCCCCAAAATAGGAAACTGTTTTTT	CASSSDGPQNRKLFF
NA	TRBV6-1	TRBJ1-4	NA	TGTGCCAGCCGAAATGAAAAACTGTTTTTT	CASRNEKLFF
NA	TRBV7-2	TRBJ2-3	NA	TGTGCCAGCAGCTTACAAGGGTTTCACGATACGCAGTATTTT	CASSLQGFHDTQYF
NA	TRBV7-8	TRBJ2-7	NA	TGTGCCAGCAGCTCCCGCGAGGGGCGAGCCTACGAGCAGTACTTC	CASSSREGRAYEQYF
NA	TRBV7-8	TRBJ1-4	NA	TGTGCCAGCAGCTTAGGCAGTGTGGGCGGAGGGTATGAAAAACTGTTTTTT	CASSLGSVGGGYEKLFF
NA	TRBV19	TRBJ2-6	NA	TGTGCCAGTGGAAAGACAGGCGCAAGCTCTGGGGCCAACGTCCTGACTTTC	CASGKTGASSGANVLTF
TRBD2	TRBV11-2	TRBJ2-5	NA	TGTGCCAGCGCTTTATCCTCCGGGACTAGCGGGGGGAAAGAGACCCAGTACTTC	CASALSSGTSGGKETQYF
NA	TRBV19	TRBJ1-2	once	TGTGCCAGTACCGATCCAGGGGCCGCTAACTATGGCTACACCTTC	CASTDPGAANYGYTF
NA	TRBV9	TRBJ2-2	NA	TGTGCCAGCAGCCCAGATCTCGCGAACACCGGGGAGCTGTTTTTT	CASSPDLANTGELFF
NA	TRBV7-3	TRBJ2-3	NA	TGTGCCAGCAGCTTAACAGGCGACTCTCGCACAGATACGCAGTATTTT	CASSLTGDSRTDTQYF
NA	TRBV5-1	TRBJ2-6	NA	TGCGCCAGCAGCTTGGAGGGGGGAGCTGGGGCCAACGTCCTGACTTTC	CASSLEGGAGANVLTF
NA	TRBV24-1	TRBJ2-3	few	TGTGCCACCAGTGGGACCAGCACAGATACGCAGTATTTT	CATSGTSTDTQYF
TRBD2	TRBV5-1	TRBJ2-1	NA	TGCGCCAGCAGCTTGCGGCTAGCGGGAAAAAATGAGCAGTTCTTC	CASSLRLAGKNEQFF
TRBD1	TRBV14	TRBJ1-2	NA	TGTGCCAGCAGCCAAGCGACGCTTTCAGGGGGTGGTGGCTACACCTTC	CASSQATLSGGGGYTF
TRBD2	TRBV18	TRBJ2-7	once	TGTGCCAGCTCACCACCGGGCAGCGGGAGGATCTACGAGCAGTACTTC	CASSPPGSGRIYEQYF
NA	TRBV20-1	TRBJ2-1	NA	TGCAGTGCAAGTGGCGTAGCAGTCAATGAGCAGTTCTTC	CSASGVAVNEQFF
TRBD1	TRBV29-1	TRBJ1-5	NA	TGCAGCGTTGAGACAGGGCGAGGGGGGCCCCAGCATTTT	CSVETGRGGPQHF
NA	TRBV7-3	TRBJ2-4	NA	TGTGCCAGCAGCTTAGCCGGGACCCCCAACATTCAGTACTTC	CASSLAGTPNIQYF
NA	TRBV30	TRBJ1-6	NA	TGTGCCTGGACCACGAGCTCCTATAATTCACCCCTCCACTTT	CAWTTSSYNSPLHF
NA	TRBV9	TRBJ2-7	few	TGTGCCAGCAGCGTAGATCCTTACGACGAGCAGTACTTC	CASSVDPYDEQYF
NA	TRBV18	TRBJ1-5	few	TGTGCCAGCTCACCAGGCGGAAATAGCAATCAGCCCCAGCATTTT	CASSPGGNSNQPQHF
NA	TRBV3-1/TRBV3-2	TRBJ1-3	NA	TGTGCCAGCAGCCGGGGCCGGAGGGGGTCTGGAAACACCATATATTTT	CASSRGRRGSGNTIYF
NA	TRBV13	TRBJ2-3	few	TGTGCCAGCAGCCCAAGGCCACTACCGGAGGATACGCAGTATTTT	CASSPRPLPEDTQYF
NA	TRBV6-5	TRBJ2-7	once	TGTGCCAGCAGTTACTCGTCGGGTCGCCCCGCCGAGCAGTACTTC	CASSYSSGRPAEQYF
NA	TRBV3-1/TRBV3-2	TRBJ2-1	few	TGTGCCAGCGAGAGGGCCAATGAGCAGTTCTTC	CASERANEQFF
NA	TRBV20-1	TRBJ1-2	NA	TGCAGTGCTAGATTCCAAAGGGGCTACACCTTC	CSARFQRGYTF
NA	TRBV2	TRBJ1-2	NA	TGTGCCAGCCTGGCTAGGAGGGATTACTATGGCTACACCTTC	CASLARRDYYGYTF
NA	TRBV30	TRBJ1-2	few	TGTGCCTGGAGTGTCGGGGCTATCTATGGCTACACCTTC	CAWSVGAIYGYTF
NA	TRBV14	TRBJ2-7	few	TGTGCCAGCAGCTGGGACAACTTCTACGAGCAGTACTTC	CASSWDNFYEQYF
TRBD1	TRBV6-4	TRBJ2-5	NA	TGTGCCAGCAGCGCACAGGGGGCTCCAGGGGAGACCCAGTACTTC	CASSAQGAPGETQYF
NA	TRBV18	TRBJ1-1	NA	TGTGCCAGCTCACCACAGGGGTTTACGAACACTGAAGCTTTCTTT	CASSPQGFTNTEAFF
TRBD1	TRBV19	TRBJ1-2	few	TGTGCCAGTAGACCCACAGGGGGGGCCTATGGCTACACCTTC	CASRPTGGAYGYTF
TRBD2	TRBV6-4	TRBJ2-3	NA	TGTGCCAGCAGCGCCGGGAGGGGGGATACGCAGTATTTT	CASSAGRGDTQYF
TRBD1	TRBV11-2	TRBJ1-2	NA	TGTGCCAGCAGCTTAGAGGGGACAGGACGGAGCGGCTACACCTTC	CASSLEGTGRSGYTF
TRBD1	TRBV7-9	TRBJ1-5	NA	TGTGCCAGCAGCTCCTGGGACAGAGATTCCCGGAGCAATCAGCCCCAGCATTTT	CASSSWDRDSRSNQPQHF
NA	TRBV28	TRBJ1-2	NA	TGTGCCAGCAGCTTGCGGGGGGGATATGGCTACACCTTC	CASSLRGGYGYTF
NA	TRBV4-2	TRBJ2-5	NA	TGTGCCAGCAGCCAAGAGGGAGGAGCGGCTCAAGAGACCCAGTACTTC	CASSQEGGAAQETQYF
NA	TRBV30	TRBJ1-2	NA	TGTGCCTGGAGTGCTGGGGGGGCGCAGGGCTATGGCTACACCTTC	CAWSAGGAQGYGYTF
NA	TRBV7-9	TRBJ1-4	NA	TGTGCCAGCAGCTTAGAGGGTTCGAATGAAAAACTGTTTTTT	CASSLEGSNEKLFF
NA	TRBV5-5	TRBJ2-7	NA	TGTGCCAGCAGCTTGGAGGCCGCAGGGCGCTACGAGCAGTACTTC	CASSLEAAGRYEQYF